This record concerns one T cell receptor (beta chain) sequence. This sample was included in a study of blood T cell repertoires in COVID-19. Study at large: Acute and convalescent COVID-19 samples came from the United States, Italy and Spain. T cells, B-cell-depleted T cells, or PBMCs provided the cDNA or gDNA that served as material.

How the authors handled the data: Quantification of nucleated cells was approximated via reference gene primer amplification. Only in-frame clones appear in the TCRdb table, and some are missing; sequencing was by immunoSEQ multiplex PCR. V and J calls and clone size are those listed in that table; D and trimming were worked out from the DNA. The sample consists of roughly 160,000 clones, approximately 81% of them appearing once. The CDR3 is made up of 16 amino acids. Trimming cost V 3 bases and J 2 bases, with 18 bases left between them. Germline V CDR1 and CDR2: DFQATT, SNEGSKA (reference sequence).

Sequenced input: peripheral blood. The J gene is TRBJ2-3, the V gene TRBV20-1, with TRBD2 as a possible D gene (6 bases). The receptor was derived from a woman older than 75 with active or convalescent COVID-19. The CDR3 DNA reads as TGCAGTGCTAGTCCCCCGGTTGGACTAACCACAGATACGCAGTATTTT. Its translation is CSASPPVGLTTDTQYF.